A selection of T cell receptor beta chains follows, all from one sample in a study of CD8+CD57+ T cells in acquired aplastic anemia. TCRdb called the reads again in MiXCR, with one record for every CDR3 protein. Among roughly 300,000 distinct CDR3 sequences listed, about 56% were seen once. Sequencing used sorted CD4+, CD8+, or CD8+CD57+ T cells (not recorded which) from PBMCs. The source of these receptors is a human donor with severe aplastic anemia or a healthy control (not recorded which). Each CDR3 is given with its conserved first and last residue. A D gene is named only where the DNA matches it firmly. Where a row states a size, it is once, few, many or the class of an expanded clone; other rows omit it.

clone size,D gene,V gene,J gene,CDR3 DNA,CDR3 protein
NA,NA,TRBV11-3,TRBJ2-7,TGTGCCAGCAGCTTAGCCTGCTACAGGGTGCGCTACGAGCAGTACTTC,CASSLACYRVRYEQYF
NA,TRBD2,TRBV9,TRBJ2-3,TGTGCCAGCAGCTCTAGCGGTCTCACAGATACGCAGTATTTT,CASSSSGLTDTQYF
NA,NA,TRBV10-3,TRBJ2-7,TGTGCCATCAGTGAGCCGGGACCCCCTGAGCAGTACTTC,CAISEPGPPEQYF
NA,TRBD1,TRBV29-1,TRBJ2-5,TGCAGCGTCACCCCCGGGACAGACGAAGAGACCCAGTACTTC,CSVTPGTDEETQYF
NA,NA,TRBV7-9,TRBJ2-5,TGTGCCAGCAGCCGTGGGCCCCGACTAGGACGGCGAGAGACCCAGTACTTC,CASSRGPRLGRRETQYF
NA,NA,TRBV20-1,TRBJ2-5,TGCAGTGCTTCGCTGACAGAAACCCAGGAGACCCAGTACTTC,CSASLTETQETQYF
many,TRBD1,TRBV7-2,TRBJ1-4,TGTGCCAGCAGCAGAAGACAGGGGCGGAGTGAAAAACTGTTTTTT,CASSRRQGRSEKLFF
few,NA,TRBV15,TRBJ2-6,TGTGCCACCAGCAGAGGGGAGTCGGGGCCCGGCTCTGGGGCCAACGTCCTGACTTTC,CATSRGESGPGSGANVLTF
many,NA,TRBV7-9,TRBJ1-5,TGTGCCAGCAGCTTAGGACACTCCAATCAGCCCCAGCATTTT,CASSLGHSNQPQHF
few,TRBD1,TRBV30,TRBJ1-4,TGTGCCTGGAGGGACAGGGGGCTATCGGTTGAAAAACTGTTTTTT,CAWRDRGLSVEKLFF
many,NA,TRBV6-1,TRBJ1-6,TGTGCCAGCAGTGATGAGATTGGGGGCTCCTATAATTCACCCCTCCACTTT,CASSDEIGGSYNSPLHF
NA,NA,TRBV7-8,TRBJ1-5,TGTGCCAGCAGCGCCAGGGTTCAGGCGCCCAATCAGCCCCAGCATTTT,CASSARVQAPNQPQHF
many,TRBD1,TRBV24-1,TRBJ2-2,TGTGCCACCAGTGATTCAATCCGAGACAGGGCGGCCACCGGGGAGCTGTTTTTT,CATSDSIRDRAATGELFF
NA,NA,TRBV6-2/TRBV6-3,TRBJ2-6,TGTGCCAGCAGTTACTCGATTCCGGGTTTTGGTGGGGCCAACGTCCTGACTTTC,CASSYSIPGFGGANVLTF
few,NA,TRBV29-1,TRBJ1-5,TGCAGCGTCGTTCTCGATAGCAATCAGCCCCAGCATTTT,CSVVLDSNQPQHF
NA,NA,TRBV5-1,TRBJ1-4,TGCGCCAGCAGCTTGCTAGCGGGGAATGAAAAACTGTTTTTT,CASSLLAGNEKLFF
few,NA,TRBV24-1,TRBJ2-1,TGTGCCACCAGTGACCCCCGTCAGGGTTCCTACAATGAGCAGTTCTTC,CATSDPRQGSYNEQFF
many,NA,TRBV5-1,TRBJ2-6,TGCGCCAGCATTGCCCCTGGGGCCAACGTCCTGACTTTC,CASIAPGANVLTF
many,NA,TRBV11-2,TRBJ1-1,TGTGCCAGCAGCTTAGAGTACAGGGTTGAAGCTTTCTTT,CASSLEYRVEAFF
NA,TRBD1,TRBV4-3,TRBJ2-5,TGCGCCAGCAGCCAAGATCTATACAGGGGGAGACGAGTGGCCCAGTACTTC,CASSQDLYRGRRVAQYF
NA,TRBD2,TRBV9,TRBJ2-7,TGTGCCAGCAGCGTAGATGGGCAGGGACTATACGAGCAGTACTTC,CASSVDGQGLYEQYF
NA,NA,TRBV7-2,TRBJ1-3,TGTGCCAGCAGCTTTGAGGTGGGAAACACCATATATTTT,CASSFEVGNTIYF
few,NA,TRBV19,TRBJ1-2,TGTGCCAGTAAGATCGGGGTTTTAACTCACTATGGCTACACCTTC,CASKIGVLTHYGYTF
many,TRBD1,TRBV5-1,TRBJ1-2,TGCGCCAGCAGCTGGGGGACAGGGCGACTCTATGGCTACACCTTC,CASSWGTGRLYGYTF
few,NA,TRBV9,TRBJ2-3,TGTGCCAGCAGCGTAGCTGGAGAGCCGGGGTATTTT,CASSVAGEPGYF
NA,TRBD1,TRBV15,TRBJ1-5,TGTGCCACCGGAAGACAGGGAAATCAGCCCCAGCATTTT,CATGRQGNQPQHF